These 32 T cell receptor beta chains came from one sample sequenced in a study of metastatic and nonmetastatic thyroid tumors. No patient received treatment before thyroid surgery. TCRdb recomputed clones from the PCR reads via MiXCR. The data contain approximately 35,000 clones, approximately 31% of them seen just once; the ten biggest clones take up roughly 16%. The specimen was tumor tissue. These receptors all stem from a female donor with papillary thyroid cancer or a benign thyroid nodule (not recorded which). Some clones in this sample may be carry-over from other donors' samples.

This clone turned up a few times. The chain uses TRBV6-4 and TRBJ2-3, with a tentative D call TRBD2 (6 bases). Trimming stripped 4 bases from V and 2 bases from J, with 13 bases between. The CDR3 contains 15 residues. Germline V gene sequence: CDR1 MRHNA, CDR2 SNTAGT. The CDR3 DNA follows: TGTGCCAGCAGTGGTACGGGGGAGGCCACAGATACGCAGTATTTT. It encodes CASSGTGEATDTQYF.

This clone was detected a few times. The CDR3 nucleotides are TGTGCCAGTACCACCTGGGACAATGAGCAGTTCTTC. Encoded protein: CASTTWDNEQFF. The chain joins TRBV19 to TRBJ2-1; D uncertain. CDR3 length: 12 amino acids. Per germline, CDR1 LNHDA and CDR2 SQIVND (reference sequence). V lost 7 bases to trimming and J lost 5 bases, with 9 bases between them.

The chain carries TRBV7-2 and TRBJ2-1; D remains ambiguous. Germline V lookup: CDR1 SGHTA, CDR2 FQGNSA. This CDR3 spans 13 amino acids. V was shortened by 2 bases and J by 5 bases, with 7 bases between the two germline ends. CDR3 region: CASSLSQNNEQFF. The CDR3 DNA reads as TGTGCCAGCAGCTTATCACAGAACAATGAGCAGTTCTTC. Using reference TRBV7-2 and TRBJ2-1 for the parts outside the CDR3, the full variable domain is GAGVSQSPSNKVTEKGKDVELRCDPISGHTALYWYRQSLGQGLEFLIYFQGNSAPDKSGLPSDRFSAERTGGSVSTLTIQRTQQEDSAVYLCASSLSQNNEQFFGPGTRLTVL.

This clone was recorded at least ten times. This rearrangement joins TRBV6-5 to TRBJ2-7, with 8 nucleotides matching TRBD1. The trim removed 2 bases at V and 5 bases at J, leaving 5 bases unmatched. The CDR3 contains 14 residues. Germline CDR1 and CDR2: MNHEY and SVGAGI. CDR3 loop: CASSYRDRSDEQYF. The CDR3 bases are TGTGCCAGCAGTTACCGGGACAGGTCGGACGAGCAGTACTTC.

The V gene is TRBV7-8, the J gene TRBJ2-2, with 9 bases aligning to TRBD1. The CDR3 totals 15 residues. CDR1 SGHVS and CDR2 FQNEAQ come from the germline V gene. Trimming cost V 3 bases and J 5 bases; bases outside gene matches: 4. The CDR3 region is CASSFTGGGTGELFF. CDR3 coding DNA: TGTGCCAGCAGCTTCACAGGGGGCGGGACCGGGGAGCTGTTTTTT.

The chain links TRBV3-1 to TRBJ2-1; 8 bases are a match to TRBD2. Germline values: CDR1 LGHDT, CDR2 YNNKEL (reference sequence). The CDR3 is made up of 13 amino acids. V was clipped by 6 bases and J by 10 bases; unmatched bases: 8. The CDR3 sequence: CASSYSGTQEQFF. CDR3 DNA sequence: TGTGCCAGCAGTTATAGCGGGACCCAAGAGCAGTTCTTC.

This clone was picked up a small number of times. The chain couples TRBV6-6 to TRBJ1-2, with a tentative D call TRBD1 (5 bases). This CDR3 is 14 amino acids long. The V end lost 0 bases, the J end lost 6 bases, and 11 bases lay between the germline ends. Germline V gives CDR1 MNHNY, CDR2 SVGAGI (reference sequence). The CDR3 reads CASSYSRGINGYTF. In DNA, the CDR3 is TGTGCCAGCAGTTACTCCCGGGGGATTAATGGCTACACCTTC.

The rearrangement links TRBV10-3 to TRBJ2-5; maybe TRBD1 (5 bases). V was cut by 0 bases and J by 2 bases, with 13 bases left in between. This CDR3 is 16 amino acids long. CDR1 and CDR2 (germline): ENHRY, SYGVKD. DNA for the CDR3: TGTGCCATCAGTGAGTCGCCGACAGTAGGACAAGAGACCCAGTACTTC. This gives the protein CAISESPTVGQETQYF.

Ten or more counts support this clone. The chain couples TRBV12-3 or TRBV12-4 to TRBJ2-3, with D possibly TRBD2 on 6 matching bases. V lost 7 bases, J lost 4 bases, and 12 bases lay in between. This CDR3 has 13 residues. This chain's CDR3 is CASISGSSDTQYF. The CDR3 nucleotides read TGTGCCAGCATCTCCGGGAGCTCAGATACGCAGTATTTT.

This clone showed up just a few times. The J gene is TRBJ2-7, the V gene TRBV28, with no clear D. V gave up 5 bases and J gave up 6 bases, with 14 bases separating them. This CDR3 is built from 13 residues. Germline values: CDR1 MDHEN, CDR2 SYDVKM. CDR3 bases: TGTGCCAGCAGTCGACCCAGGTTGGGCGAGCAGTACTTC. This gives the protein CASSRPRLGEQYF.

The J gene is TRBJ1-2, the V gene TRBV6-5; a possible D gene is TRBD1 (6 bases). Per germline, CDR1 MNHEY and CDR2 SVGAGI. The CDR3 is 15 residues long. Trimming shortened V by 0 bases and J by 8 bases, and 16 bases separated the two germline ends. The CDR3 sequence: CASSYSIRGARGYTF. Here the CDR3 DNA reads TGTGCCAGCAGTTACTCGATTCGGGGGGCGCGGGGCTACACCTTC.

This chain joins TRBV7-8 and TRBJ1-3; 10 bases line up with TRBD1. V gave up 5 bases and J gave up 4 bases; unmatched junction bases: 5. This CDR3 spans 15 amino acids. The germline gives CDR1 SGHVS, CDR2 FQNEAQ. The CDR3 DNA reads as TGTGCCAGCAGCCCGGACAGGGGGGTCGGAAACACCATATATTTT. This translates into CASSPDRGVGNTIYF.

V and J are TRBV2 and TRBJ1-1; D possibly corresponds to TRBD1 (6 bases). The V gene lost 4 bases and the J gene lost 5 bases, with 17 bases spanning the gap. The CDR3 covers 15 residues. CDR1 and CDR2 from the germline V gene are SNHLY and FYNNEI. The CDR3 region is CASSAPGIRGTEAFF. In DNA, the CDR3 is TGTGCCAGCAGTGCCCCCGGGATTAGGGGGACTGAAGCTTTCTTT.

The chain is built from TRBV19 and TRBJ1-1; TRBD1 agrees at 9 bases. The germline CDR1 and CDR2 sequences are LNHDA and SQIVND (reference sequence). V shed 5 bases and J 5 bases; nucleotides not matched to a gene: 9. This CDR3 spans 15 amino acids. CDR3 loop: CASSVPNRGHTEAFF. Here the CDR3 DNA reads TGTGCCAGTAGTGTCCCCAACAGGGGGCATACTGAAGCTTTCTTT.

CDR3 sequence (DNA): TGTGCCAGCAGCTTAACCGGGACCCCTTGGGCCTACAATGAGCAGTTCTTC. Translation: CASSLTGTPWAYNEQFF. The rearrangement uses TRBV7-3 and TRBJ2-1, with D perhaps being TRBD1 or TRBD2 (5 bases each). The germline CDR1 and CDR2 sequences are SGHTA and FQGTGA. This CDR3 contains 17 residues. V was shortened by 0 bases and J by 2 bases, with 14 bases between the two germline ends. The variable domain in full, completed from reference TRBV7-3 and TRBJ2-1, reads GAGVSQTPSNKVTEKGKYVELRCDPISGHTALYWYRQSLGQGPEFLIYFQGTGAADDSGLPNDRFFAVRPEGSVSTLKIQRTERGDSAVYLCASSLTGTPWAYNEQFFGPGTRLTVL.

J is TRBJ2-2 and V is TRBV11-3; no firm D call. Germline V gene sequence: CDR1 SGHNT, CDR2 YENEEA. The length of the CDR3 is 12 residues. V lost 6 bases and J 8 bases, leaving 10 bases between the germline ends. The CDR3 loop reads CASRRVGGELFF. In DNA, the CDR3 is TGTGCCAGCAGGCGAGTTGGAGGGGAGCTGTTTTTT.

The CDR3 region has the DNA TGTGCCTGGAGTGGACCGGGCAGCCAATATGGCTACACCTTC. Its protein is CAWSGPGSQYGYTF. V and J are TRBV30 and TRBJ1-2; D gene ambiguous. The CDR3 spans 14 residues. The V end was cut by 1 base, the J end by 5 bases, with 14 bases between. The V gene's germline CDR1 is GTSNPN and CDR2 SVGIG (reference sequence). The whole variable domain, filled in from reference TRBV30 and TRBJ1-2, reads SQTIHQWPATLVQPVGSPLSLECTVEGTSNPNLYWYRQAAGRGLQLLFYSVGIGQISSEVPQNLSASRPQDRQFILSSKKLLLSDSGFYLCAWSGPGSQYGYTFGSGTRLTVV.

The gene calls are TRBV6-4 and TRBJ1-2; no clear D. V was trimmed by 10 bases and J by 4 bases, leaving 16 bases between them. The CDR3 has 13 residues. In germline, CDR1 is MRHNA, CDR2 SNTAGT. In nucleotides, the CDR3 is TGTGCCACCAGCCCGGGGAGCGGCTATGGCTACACCTTC. This sequence encodes CATSPGSGYGYTF.

The chain has TRBV6-2 or TRBV6-3 and TRBJ1-3, with 8 bases lining up with TRBD1. The trim removed 10 bases at V and 0 bases at J, leaving 2 bases unmatched. Looked up from germline, CDR1 is MNHEY and CDR2 is SVGEGT. The CDR3 extends over 13 amino acids. CDR3 protein: CANGTGSGNTIYF. The DNA of the CDR3 is TGTGCCAACGGGACAGGCTCTGGAAACACCATATATTTT.

The chain carries TRBV3-1 and TRBJ2-1; 10 nucleotides agree with TRBD2. The V and J ends lost 0 bases and 4 bases, in that order; junction bases with no gene match: 12. CDR1 LGHDT and CDR2 YNNKEL come from the germline V gene (reference sequence). This CDR3 is 19 amino acids long. DNA for the CDR3: TGTGCCAGCAGCCAAGAATCACGGCTAGCGGGGGCCCGTTACAATGAGCAGTTCTTC. It is translated as CASSQESRLAGARYNEQFF.

CDR3 DNA: TGTGCCAGCACTAGAAGGGGGACAGGGGGGTCCGAGCAGTACTTC. Translation gives CASTRRGTGGSEQYF. The V call is TRBV3-1, the J call TRBJ2-7; the match to TRBD1 covers 11 bases. CDR3 length equals 15 residues. Unmatched junction bases numbered 11, after V lost 7 bases and J lost 6 bases. The germline CDR1 and CDR2 sequences are LGHDT and YNNKEL (reference sequence).

This chain links TRBV10-1 with TRBJ1-2, with D maybe TRBD1 (6 bases). Germline assignment: CDR1 WNHNN and CDR2 SYGVQD (reference sequence). Trimming removed 0 bases from V and 0 bases from J, with 11 bases in between. The CDR3 loop spans 16 amino acids. The CDR3 region is CASSESRGAANYGYTF. CDR3 DNA: TGCGCCAGCAGTGAGTCGAGGGGGGCTGCTAACTATGGCTACACCTTC.

The chain has TRBV27 and TRBJ2-1, with 7 bases aligning to TRBD2. V lost 2 bases to trimming and J lost 3 bases; unmatched junction nucleotides: 13. The CDR3 extends over 18 amino acids. Germline assignment: CDR1 MNHEY and CDR2 SMNVEV (reference sequence). The CDR3 coding sequence is TGTGCCAGCAGTTTAGCGGGAGAGGCCTATACTTACTACAATGAGCAGTTCTTC. Translated: CASSLAGEAYTYYNEQFF.

V gene TRBV27 combines with J gene TRBJ2-5; maybe TRBD2 (5 bases). V was clipped by 0 bases and J by 5 bases, with 13 bases between them. Germline V gene data show CDR1 as MNHEY and CDR2 as SMNVEV (reference sequence). The CDR3 is 15 amino acids. The CDR3 spells CASSLSHSSRETQYF. The CDR3, as DNA: TGTGCCAGCAGTTTATCCCACTCTAGCAGGGAGACCCAGTACTTC.

This clone came up a few times. V is TRBV4-1 and J is TRBJ2-3; no clear D. Germline assignment: CDR1 MGHRA and CDR2 YSYEKL. Trimming shortened V by 0 bases and J by 0 bases, and 13 bases separated the two germline ends. The CDR3 loop spans 17 amino acids. The CDR3 loop is CASSQDLVDLSTDTQYF. For the CDR3, the DNA is TGCGCCAGCAGCCAAGATCTTGTGGACCTCAGCACAGATACGCAGTATTTT.

The chain links TRBV6-1 to TRBJ2-6; D is uncertain. With 5 bases removed from V and 0 bases from J, the gap between germline ends came to 14 bases. From germline, CDR1 is MNHNS and CDR2 SASEGT. This CDR3 comprises 17 residues. In DNA, the CDR3 is TGTGCCAGCAGTCCCCGGGCGGTTCTCTCTGGGGCCAACGTCCTGACTTTC. Its protein product is CASSPRAVLSGANVLTF.

This chain joins TRBV5-1 and TRBJ2-1, with 9 bases that match TRBD2. This CDR3 comprises 15 residues. J was trimmed by 4 bases and V by 1 base; bases with no gene match: 3. CDR1 SGHRS and CDR2 YFSETQ come from the germline V gene. CDR3 region: CASSLLREGYNEQFF. DNA for the CDR3: TGCGCCAGCAGCTTGTTGCGGGAGGGGTACAATGAGCAGTTCTTC.

J is TRBJ2-1 and V is TRBV19; D is unclear. Per the germline V gene, CDR1 is LNHDA and CDR2 is SQIVND (reference sequence). The V and J ends lost 5 bases and 7 bases respectively, with 21 bases between them. The CDR3 is 16 amino acids. Here the CDR3 reads CASSSIVRQFGNEQFF. CDR3 DNA sequence: TGTGCCAGTAGTTCCATCGTCAGGCAATTTGGAAATGAGCAGTTCTTC.

This clone was observed a few times. V usage is TRBV28 and J usage is TRBJ1-4, with 10 bases fitting TRBD1. This CDR3 has 15 amino acids. With V trimmed by 4 bases and J by 6 bases, 5 bases remained unmatched. Germline V lookup: CDR1 MDHEN, CDR2 SYDVKM. The CDR3 coding sequence is TGTGCCAGCAGTTCGAGTGGGACAGGGGATGAAAAACTGTTTTTT. Its translation is CASSSSGTGDEKLFF.

The V gene is TRBV6-1, the J gene TRBJ2-1; 7 bases are a match to TRBD1. V lost 5 bases, J lost 3 bases, and 10 bases stayed unmatched. The length of the CDR3 is 16 residues. Per the germline V gene, CDR1 is MNHNS and CDR2 is SASEGT. This CDR3 is CASSPSKGGVYNEQFF. The CDR3, as DNA: TGTGCCAGCAGTCCGAGTAAAGGGGGCGTCTACAATGAGCAGTTCTTC.

This clone was detected a few times. The chain joins TRBV10-1 to TRBJ2-7; 8 nucleotides line up with TRBD1. Per the germline V gene, CDR1 is WNHNN and CDR2 is SYGVQD (reference sequence). Trimming cost V 3 bases and J 7 bases; bases outside gene matches: 11. The CDR3 has 15 residues. CDR3 loop: CASSDRRQGLGEQYF. CDR3 sequence (DNA): TGCGCCAGCAGTGACCGCCGACAGGGGCTAGGAGAGCAGTACTTC.

V gene TRBV28 combines with J gene TRBJ2-1; tentatively, D is TRBD2 (6 bases). Germline assignment: CDR1 MDHEN and CDR2 SYDVKM. Between the trimmed V and J ends, which lost 9 bases and 0 bases, there was a span of 12 bases. The CDR3 has 14 amino acids. The DNA for the CDR3 is TGTGCCAGTGAAGACGGGAGCTCCTACAATGAGCAGTTCTTC. This codes for CASEDGSSYNEQFF.